This T cell receptor (beta chain) was profiled in a study of T cell repertoires in aging, cancer and after chemotherapy. Broader study findings: Compared with age-matched healthy donors, untreated hematological or solid cancer patients showed higher blood TCR clonality. Across the chemotherapy interval, each cancer cohort showed higher median generation probability, suggesting thymic rebound.

Peripheral blood genomic DNA, not sorted cells or RNA, was the template. This clonotype showed up just a few times. Its antigen is unknown. The length of the CDR3 is 15 residues. V lost 3 bases, J lost 1 base, and 15 bases lay in between. Looked up from germline, CDR1 is DFQATT and CDR2 is SNEGSKA (reference sequence). A mixed TRB-A/B primer pool amplified rearranged TRB by multiplex touch-down PCR. TCRdb reprocessed the multiplex PCR reads via MiXCR and lists one record per CDR3 protein. This table holds thousands of distinct CDR3 sequences, 64% found once. The receptor comes from a human donor with a solid tumor. The specimen sequenced was blood. The genes are TRBV20-1 and TRBJ2-5; weak D call: TRBD2 (6 bases). As DNA, the CDR3 is TGCAGTGCTAGCCGGGGCGGGGCCTTCCAAGAGACCCAGTACTTC. Protein sequence: CSASRGGAFQETQYF.